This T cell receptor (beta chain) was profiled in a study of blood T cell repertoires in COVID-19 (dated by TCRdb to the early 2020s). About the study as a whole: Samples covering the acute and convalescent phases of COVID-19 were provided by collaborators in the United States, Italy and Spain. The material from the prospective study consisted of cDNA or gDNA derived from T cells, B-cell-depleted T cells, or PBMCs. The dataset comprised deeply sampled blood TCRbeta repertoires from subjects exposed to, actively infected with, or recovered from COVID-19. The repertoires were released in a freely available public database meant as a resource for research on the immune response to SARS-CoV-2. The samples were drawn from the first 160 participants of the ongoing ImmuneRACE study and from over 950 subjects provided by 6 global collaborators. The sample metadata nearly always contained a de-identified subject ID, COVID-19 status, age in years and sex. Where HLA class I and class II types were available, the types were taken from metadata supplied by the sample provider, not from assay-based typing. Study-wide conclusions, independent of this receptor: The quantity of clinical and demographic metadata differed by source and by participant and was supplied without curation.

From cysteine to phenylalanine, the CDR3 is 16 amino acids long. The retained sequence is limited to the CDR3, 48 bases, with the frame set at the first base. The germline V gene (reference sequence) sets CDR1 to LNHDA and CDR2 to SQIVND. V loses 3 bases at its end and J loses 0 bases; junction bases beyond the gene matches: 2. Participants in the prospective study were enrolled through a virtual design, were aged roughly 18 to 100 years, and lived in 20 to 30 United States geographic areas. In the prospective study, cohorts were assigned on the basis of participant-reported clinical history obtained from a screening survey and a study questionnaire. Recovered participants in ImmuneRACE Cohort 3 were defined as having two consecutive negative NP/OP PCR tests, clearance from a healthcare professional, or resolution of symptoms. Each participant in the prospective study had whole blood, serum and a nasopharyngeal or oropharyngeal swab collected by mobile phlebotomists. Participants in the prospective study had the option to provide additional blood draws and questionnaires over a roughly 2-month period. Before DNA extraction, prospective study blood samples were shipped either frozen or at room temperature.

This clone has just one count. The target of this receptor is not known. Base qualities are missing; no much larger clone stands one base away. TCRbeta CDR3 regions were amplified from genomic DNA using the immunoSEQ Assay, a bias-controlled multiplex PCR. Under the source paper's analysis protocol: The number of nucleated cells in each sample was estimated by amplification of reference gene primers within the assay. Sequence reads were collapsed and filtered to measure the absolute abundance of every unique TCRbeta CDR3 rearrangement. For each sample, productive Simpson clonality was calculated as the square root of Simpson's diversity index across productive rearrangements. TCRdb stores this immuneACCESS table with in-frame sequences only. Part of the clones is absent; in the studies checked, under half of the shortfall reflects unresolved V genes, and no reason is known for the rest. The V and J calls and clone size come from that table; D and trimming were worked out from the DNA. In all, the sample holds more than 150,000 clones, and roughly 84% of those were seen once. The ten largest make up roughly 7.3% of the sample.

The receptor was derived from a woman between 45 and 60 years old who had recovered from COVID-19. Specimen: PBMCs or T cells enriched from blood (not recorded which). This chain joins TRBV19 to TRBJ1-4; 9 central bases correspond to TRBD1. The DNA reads TGTGCCAGTAGTATGGGACAGGGCACAACTAATGAAAAACTGTTTTTT. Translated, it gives CASSMGQGTTNEKLFF.